This TCR beta chain was identified during a study of cytotoxic CD8 clonotypes in ibrutinib-treated CLL. Method: immunoSEQ multiplex PCR; TCRdb's copy keeps in-frame clones and lacks some. The sample includes 150,000 to 200,000 clones, over 75% of them seen just once. Trimming stripped 3 bases from V and 0 bases from J, with 15 bases between. The germline CDR1 and CDR2 sequences are MNHEY and SMNVEV (reference sequence). The CDR3 extends over 17 amino acids. The receptor's source is a human donor with chronic lymphocytic leukemia. Source: PBMCs, taken at disease progression, from a patient treated with ibrutinib. The chain employs TRBV27 and TRBJ1-5; weak D call: TRBD1 (5 bases). This CDR3 reads CASSLYPPGGSNQPQHF. Here the CDR3 DNA reads TGTGCCAGCAGTTTGTACCCGCCCGGGGGTAGCAATCAGCCCCAGCATTTT.